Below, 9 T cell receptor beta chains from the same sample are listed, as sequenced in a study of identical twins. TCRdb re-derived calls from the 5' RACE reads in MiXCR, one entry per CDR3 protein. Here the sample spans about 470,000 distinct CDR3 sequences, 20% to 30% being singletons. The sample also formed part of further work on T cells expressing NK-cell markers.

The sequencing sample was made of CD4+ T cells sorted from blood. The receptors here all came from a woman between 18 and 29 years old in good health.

This CDR3 reads CASARRAEETQYF. CDR3 sequence (DNA): TGTGCCAGCGCCCGGAGGGCTGAAGAGACCCAGTACTTC. This rearrangement joins TRBV11-2 to TRBJ2-5; D may be TRBD2 (6 bases). The CDR3 contains 13 residues. The V gene's germline CDR1 is SGHAT and CDR2 FQNNGV. The ends were cut back, 8 bases at V and 3 bases at J, with 13 bases in the middle. Combining the CDR3 with reference TRBV11-2 and TRBJ2-5 gives the whole variable domain EAGVAQSPRYKIIEKRQSVAFWCNPISGHATLYWYQQILGQGPKLLIQFQNNGVVDDSQLPKDRFSAERLKGVDSTLKIQPAKLEDSAVYLCASARRAEETQYFGPGTRLLVL.

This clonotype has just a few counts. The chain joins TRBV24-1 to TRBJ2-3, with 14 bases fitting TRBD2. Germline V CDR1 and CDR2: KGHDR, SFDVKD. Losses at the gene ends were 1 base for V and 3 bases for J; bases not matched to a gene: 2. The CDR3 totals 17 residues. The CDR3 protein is CATSDFGLAGGTDTQYF. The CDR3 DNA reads TGTGCCACCAGTGATTTTGGACTAGCGGGAGGAACAGATACGCAGTATTTT.

The CDR3 spells CSASRGGAYEQYF. Written as DNA, the CDR3 is TGCAGTGCTAGTCGGGGGGGGGCCTACGAGCAGTACTTC. The chain is built from TRBV20-1 and TRBJ2-7; 8 nucleotides agree with TRBD2. CDR1 DFQATT and CDR2 SNEGSKA come from the germline V gene (reference sequence). The V gene end was trimmed by 3 bases and the J gene end by 2 bases; junction bases not matched to a gene: 3. CDR3 size: 13 residues.

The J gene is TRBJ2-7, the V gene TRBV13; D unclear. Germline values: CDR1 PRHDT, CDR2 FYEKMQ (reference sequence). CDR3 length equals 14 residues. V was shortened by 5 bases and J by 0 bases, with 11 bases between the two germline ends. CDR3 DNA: TGTGCCAGCAGCGCGTCCAGGAACTCCTACGAGCAGTACTTC. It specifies CASSASRNSYEQYF. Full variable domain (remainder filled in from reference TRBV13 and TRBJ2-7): AAGVIQSPRHLIKEKRETATLKCYPIPRHDTVYWYQQGPGQDPQFLISFYEKMQSDKGSIPDRFSAQQFSDYHSELNMSSLELGDSALYFCASSASRNSYEQYFGPGTRLTVT.

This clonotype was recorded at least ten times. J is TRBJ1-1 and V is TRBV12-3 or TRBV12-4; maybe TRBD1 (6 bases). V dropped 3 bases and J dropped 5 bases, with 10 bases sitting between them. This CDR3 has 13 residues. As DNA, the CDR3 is TGTGCCAGCAGTTTCTTCAGGGGTACTGAAGCTTTCTTT. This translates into CASSFFRGTEAFF.

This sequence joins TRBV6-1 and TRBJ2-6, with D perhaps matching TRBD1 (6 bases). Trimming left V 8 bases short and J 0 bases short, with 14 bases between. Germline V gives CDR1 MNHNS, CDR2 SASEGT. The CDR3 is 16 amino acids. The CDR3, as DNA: TGTGCCAGCTCGCCAGGGGCGATCTCTGGGGCCAACGTCCTGACTTTC. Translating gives CASSPGAISGANVLTF.

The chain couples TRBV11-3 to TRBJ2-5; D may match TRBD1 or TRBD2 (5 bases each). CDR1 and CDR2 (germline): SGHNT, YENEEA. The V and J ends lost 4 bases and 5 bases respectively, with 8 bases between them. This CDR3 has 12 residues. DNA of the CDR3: TGTGCCAGCAGCTCCAGGGAGGAGACCCAGTACTTC. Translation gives CASSSREETQYF.

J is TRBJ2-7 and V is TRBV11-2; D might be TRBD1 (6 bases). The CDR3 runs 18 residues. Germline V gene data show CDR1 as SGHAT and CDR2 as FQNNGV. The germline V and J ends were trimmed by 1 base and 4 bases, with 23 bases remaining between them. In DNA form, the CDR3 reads TGTGCCAGCAGCTTAGGGAGGAGCGGCGGGCCAAGGGGGTACGAGCAGTACTTC. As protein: CASSLGRSGGPRGYEQYF.

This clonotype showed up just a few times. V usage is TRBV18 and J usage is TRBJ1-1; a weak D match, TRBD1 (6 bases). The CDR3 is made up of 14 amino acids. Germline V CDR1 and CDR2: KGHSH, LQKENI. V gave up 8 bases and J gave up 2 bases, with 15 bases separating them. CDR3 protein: CASAEQGHNTEAFF. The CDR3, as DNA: TGTGCCAGCGCGGAACAGGGACACAACACTGAAGCTTTCTTT.